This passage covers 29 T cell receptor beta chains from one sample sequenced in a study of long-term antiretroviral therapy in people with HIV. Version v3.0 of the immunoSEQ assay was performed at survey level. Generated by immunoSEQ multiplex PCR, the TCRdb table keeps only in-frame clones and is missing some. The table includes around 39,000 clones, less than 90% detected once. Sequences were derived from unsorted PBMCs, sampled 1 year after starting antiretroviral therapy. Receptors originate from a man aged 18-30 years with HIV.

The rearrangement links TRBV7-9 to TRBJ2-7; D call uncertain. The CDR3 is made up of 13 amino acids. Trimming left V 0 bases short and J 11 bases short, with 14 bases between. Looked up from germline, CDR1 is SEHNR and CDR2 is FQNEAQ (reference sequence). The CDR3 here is CASSLAMTEPKYF. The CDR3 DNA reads TGTGCCAGCAGCTTAGCGATGACCGAACCTAAGTACTTC.

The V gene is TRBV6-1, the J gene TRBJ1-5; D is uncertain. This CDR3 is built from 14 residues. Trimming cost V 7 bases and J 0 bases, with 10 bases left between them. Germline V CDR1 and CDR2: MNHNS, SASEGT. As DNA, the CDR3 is TGTGCCAGCACCATTTCCTATAGCAATCAGCCCCAGCATTTT. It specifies CASTISYSNQPQHF.

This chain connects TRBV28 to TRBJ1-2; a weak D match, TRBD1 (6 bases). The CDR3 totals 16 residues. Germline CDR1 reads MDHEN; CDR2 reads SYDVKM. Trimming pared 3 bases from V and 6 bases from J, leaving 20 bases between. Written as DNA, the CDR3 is TGTGCCAGCAGTTTCGGGACCCACAGGGAAATTCATGGCTACACCTTC. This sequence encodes CASSFGTHREIHGYTF.

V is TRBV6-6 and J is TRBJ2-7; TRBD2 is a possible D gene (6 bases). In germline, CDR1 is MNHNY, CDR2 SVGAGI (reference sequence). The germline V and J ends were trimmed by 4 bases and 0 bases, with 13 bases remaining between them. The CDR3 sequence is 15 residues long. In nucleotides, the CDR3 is TGTGCCAGCAGTTCCAGCGGGTACCACTCCTACGAGCAGTACTTC. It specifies CASSSSGYHSYEQYF.

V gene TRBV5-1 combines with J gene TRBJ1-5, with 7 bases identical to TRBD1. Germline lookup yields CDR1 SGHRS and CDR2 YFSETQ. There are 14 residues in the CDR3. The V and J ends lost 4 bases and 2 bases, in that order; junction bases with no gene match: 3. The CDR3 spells CASSPGQGNQPQHF. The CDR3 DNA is TGCGCCAGCAGCCCTGGACAGGGCAATCAGCCCCAGCATTTT.

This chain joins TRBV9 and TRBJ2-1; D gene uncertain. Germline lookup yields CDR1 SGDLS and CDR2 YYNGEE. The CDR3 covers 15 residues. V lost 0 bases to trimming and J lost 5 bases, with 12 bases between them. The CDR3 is CASSVAPYEHNEQFF. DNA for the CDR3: TGTGCCAGCAGCGTAGCCCCCTATGAGCACAATGAGCAGTTCTTC. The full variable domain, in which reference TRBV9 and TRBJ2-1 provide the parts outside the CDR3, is DSGVTQTPKHLITATGQRVTLRCSPRSGDLSVYWYQQSLDQGLQFLIQYYNGEERAKGNILERFSAQQFPDLHSELNLSSLELGDSALYFCASSVAPYEHNEQFFGPGTRLTVL.

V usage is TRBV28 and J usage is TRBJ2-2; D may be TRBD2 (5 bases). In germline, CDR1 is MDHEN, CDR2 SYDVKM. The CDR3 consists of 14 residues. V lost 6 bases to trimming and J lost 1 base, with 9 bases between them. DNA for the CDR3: TGTGCCAGCAGCCGGACTCTGAACACCGGGGAGCTGTTTTTT. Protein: CASSRTLNTGELFF. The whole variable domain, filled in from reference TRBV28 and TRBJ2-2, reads DVKVTQSSRYLVKRTGEKVFLECVQDMDHENMFWYRQDPGLGLRLIYFSYDVKMKEKGDIPEGYSVSREKKERFSLILESASTNQTSMYLCASSRTLNTGELFFGEGSRLTVL.

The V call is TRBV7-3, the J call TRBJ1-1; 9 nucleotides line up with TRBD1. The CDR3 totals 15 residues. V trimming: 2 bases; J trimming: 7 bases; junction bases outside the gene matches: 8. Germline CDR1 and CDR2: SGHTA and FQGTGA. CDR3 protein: CASSLGPDRGFEAFF. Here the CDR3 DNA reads TGTGCCAGCAGCTTAGGTCCGGACAGGGGATTTGAAGCTTTCTTT.

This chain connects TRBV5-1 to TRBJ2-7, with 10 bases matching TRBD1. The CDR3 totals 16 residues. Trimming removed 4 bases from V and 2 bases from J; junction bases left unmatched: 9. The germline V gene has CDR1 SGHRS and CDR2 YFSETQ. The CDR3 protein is CASSAGGQGSTYEQYF. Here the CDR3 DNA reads TGCGCCAGCAGCGCGGGGGGACAGGGGAGTACCTACGAGCAGTACTTC.

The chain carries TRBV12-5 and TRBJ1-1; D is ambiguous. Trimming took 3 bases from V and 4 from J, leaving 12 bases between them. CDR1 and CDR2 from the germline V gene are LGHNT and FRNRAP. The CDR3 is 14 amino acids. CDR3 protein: CASGFPGRSTEAFF. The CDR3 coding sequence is TGTGCTAGTGGTTTCCCAGGACGGTCCACTGAAGCTTTCTTT.

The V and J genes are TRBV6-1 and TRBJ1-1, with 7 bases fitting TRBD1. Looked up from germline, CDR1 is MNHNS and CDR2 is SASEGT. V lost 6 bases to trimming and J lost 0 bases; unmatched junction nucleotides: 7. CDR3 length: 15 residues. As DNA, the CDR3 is TGTGCCAGCAGGGGGACAGACTATATGAACACTGAAGCTTTCTTT. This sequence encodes CASRGTDYMNTEAFF.

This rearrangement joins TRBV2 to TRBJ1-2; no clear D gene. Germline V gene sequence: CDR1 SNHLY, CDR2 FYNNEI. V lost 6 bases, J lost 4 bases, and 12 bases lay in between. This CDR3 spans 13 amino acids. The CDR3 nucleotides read TGTGCCAGCAGCGGGATTTTACGCTATGGCTACACCTTC. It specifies CASSGILRYGYTF.

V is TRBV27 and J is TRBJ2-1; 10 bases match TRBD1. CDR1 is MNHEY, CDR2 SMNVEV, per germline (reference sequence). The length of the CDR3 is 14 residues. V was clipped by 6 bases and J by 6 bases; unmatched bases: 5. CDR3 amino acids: CASSPDRGGNEQFF. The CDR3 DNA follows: TGTGCCAGCAGCCCGGACAGGGGGGGCAATGAGCAGTTCTTC.

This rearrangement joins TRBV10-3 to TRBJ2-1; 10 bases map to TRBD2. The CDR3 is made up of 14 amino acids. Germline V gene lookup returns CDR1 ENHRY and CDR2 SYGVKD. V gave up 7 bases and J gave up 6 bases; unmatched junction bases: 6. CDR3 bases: TGTGCCATCATGACTAGCGGGCCGGGCAATGAGCAGTTCTTC. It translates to CAIMTSGPGNEQFF.

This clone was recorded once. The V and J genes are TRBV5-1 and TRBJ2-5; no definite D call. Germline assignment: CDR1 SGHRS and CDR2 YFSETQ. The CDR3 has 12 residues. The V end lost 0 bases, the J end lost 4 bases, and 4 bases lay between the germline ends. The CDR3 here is CASSLGLETQYF. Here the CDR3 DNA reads TGCGCCAGCAGCTTGGGTCTAGAGACCCAGTACTTC.

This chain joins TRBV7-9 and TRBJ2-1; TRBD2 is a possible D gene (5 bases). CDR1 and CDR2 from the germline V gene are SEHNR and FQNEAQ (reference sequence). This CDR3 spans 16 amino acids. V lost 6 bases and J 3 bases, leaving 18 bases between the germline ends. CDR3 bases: TGTGCCAGCAGGCTAGAAACCGGGAACTTCTACAATGAGCAGTTCTTC. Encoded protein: CASRLETGNFYNEQFF. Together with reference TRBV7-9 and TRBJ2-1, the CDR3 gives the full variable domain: DTGVSQNPRHKITKRGQNVTFRCDPISEHNRLYWYRQTLGQGPEFLTYFQNEAQLEKSRLLSDRFSAERPKGSFSTLEIQRTEQGDSAMYLCASRLETGNFYNEQFFGPGTRLTVL.

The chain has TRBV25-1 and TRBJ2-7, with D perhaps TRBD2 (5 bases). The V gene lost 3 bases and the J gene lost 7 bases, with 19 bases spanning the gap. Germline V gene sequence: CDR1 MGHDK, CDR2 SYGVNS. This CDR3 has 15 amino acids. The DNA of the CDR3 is TGTGCCAGCAGTGATAGGACTGATCAGATGCGTGAGCAGTACTTC. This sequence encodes CASSDRTDQMREQYF.

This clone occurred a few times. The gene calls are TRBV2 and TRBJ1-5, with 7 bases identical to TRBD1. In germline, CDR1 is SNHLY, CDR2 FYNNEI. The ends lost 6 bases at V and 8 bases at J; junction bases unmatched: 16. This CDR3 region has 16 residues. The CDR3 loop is CASSPSGGRGREPQHF. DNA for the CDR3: TGTGCCAGCAGCCCCAGCGGAGGCAGGGGGAGGGAGCCCCAGCATTTT.

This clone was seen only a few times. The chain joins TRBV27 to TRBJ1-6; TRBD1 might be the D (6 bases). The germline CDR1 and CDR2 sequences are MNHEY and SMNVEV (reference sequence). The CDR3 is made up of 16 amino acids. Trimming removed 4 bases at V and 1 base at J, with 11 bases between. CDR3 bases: TGTGCCAGCAGTTCGGTCAGGGGATCCTATAATTCACCCCTCCACTTT. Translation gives CASSSVRGSYNSPLHF.

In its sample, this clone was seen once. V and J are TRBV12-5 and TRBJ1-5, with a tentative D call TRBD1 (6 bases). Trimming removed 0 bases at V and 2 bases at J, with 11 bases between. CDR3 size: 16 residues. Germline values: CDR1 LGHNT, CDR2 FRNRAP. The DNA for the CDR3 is TGTGCTAGTGGTTTGGTAACAGGGCGCGGCAATCAGCCCCAGCATTTT. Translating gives CASGLVTGRGNQPQHF.

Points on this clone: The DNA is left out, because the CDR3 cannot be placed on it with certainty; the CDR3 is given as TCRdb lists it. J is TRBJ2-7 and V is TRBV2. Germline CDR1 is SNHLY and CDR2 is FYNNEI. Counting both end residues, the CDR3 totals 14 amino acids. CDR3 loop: CASILGRFPYEQYF.

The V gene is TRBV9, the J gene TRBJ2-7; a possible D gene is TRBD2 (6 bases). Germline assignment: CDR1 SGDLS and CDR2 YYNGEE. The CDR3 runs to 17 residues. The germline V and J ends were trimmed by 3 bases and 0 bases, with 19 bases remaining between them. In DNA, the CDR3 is TGTGCCAGCAGCGCCGTAGGGCGGGACGGAGTCTCCTACGAGCAGTACTTC. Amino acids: CASSAVGRDGVSYEQYF.

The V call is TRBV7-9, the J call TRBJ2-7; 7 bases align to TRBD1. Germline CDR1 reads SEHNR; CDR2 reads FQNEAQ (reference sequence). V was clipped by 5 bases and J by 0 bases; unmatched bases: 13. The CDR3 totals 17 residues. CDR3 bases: TGTGCCAGCAGCCCTAAATTCGGGACAGAACCCTCCTACGAGCAGTACTTC. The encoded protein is CASSPKFGTEPSYEQYF.

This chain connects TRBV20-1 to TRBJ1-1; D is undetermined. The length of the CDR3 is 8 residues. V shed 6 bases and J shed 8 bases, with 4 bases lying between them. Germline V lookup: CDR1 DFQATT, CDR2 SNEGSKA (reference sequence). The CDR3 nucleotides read TGCAGTGCCCCGGAAGCTTTCTTT. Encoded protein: CSAPEAFF.

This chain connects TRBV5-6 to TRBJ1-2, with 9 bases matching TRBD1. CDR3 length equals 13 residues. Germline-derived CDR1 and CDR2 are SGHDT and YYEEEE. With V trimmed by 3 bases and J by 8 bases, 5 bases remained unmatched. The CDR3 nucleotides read TGTGCCAGCAGCTACCGACAGGGGGGCGGCTACACCTTC. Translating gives CASSYRQGGGYTF. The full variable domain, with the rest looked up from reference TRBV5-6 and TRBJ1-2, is DAGVTQSPTHLIKTRGQQVTLRCSPKSGHDTVSWYQQALGQGPQFIFQYYEEEERQRGNFPDRFSGHQFPNYSSELNVNALLLGDSALYLCASSYRQGGGYTFGSGTRLTVV.

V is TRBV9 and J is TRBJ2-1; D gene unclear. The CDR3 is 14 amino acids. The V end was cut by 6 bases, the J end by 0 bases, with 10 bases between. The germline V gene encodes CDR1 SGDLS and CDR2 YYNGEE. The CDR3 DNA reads TGTGCCAGCAACTCTATTAGCTCCTACAATGAGCAGTTCTTC. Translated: CASNSISSYNEQFF. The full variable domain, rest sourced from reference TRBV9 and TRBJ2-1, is DSGVTQTPKHLITATGQRVTLRCSPRSGDLSVYWYQQSLDQGLQFLIQYYNGEERAKGNILERFSAQQFPDLHSELNLSSLELGDSALYFCASNSISSYNEQFFGPGTRLTVL.

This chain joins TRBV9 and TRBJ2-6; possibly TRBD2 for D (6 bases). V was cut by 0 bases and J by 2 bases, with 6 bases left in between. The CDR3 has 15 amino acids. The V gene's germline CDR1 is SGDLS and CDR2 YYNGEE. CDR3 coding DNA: TGTGCCAGCAGCGTAGGCGGGGCTGGGGCCAACGTCCTGACTTTC. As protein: CASSVGGAGANVLTF.

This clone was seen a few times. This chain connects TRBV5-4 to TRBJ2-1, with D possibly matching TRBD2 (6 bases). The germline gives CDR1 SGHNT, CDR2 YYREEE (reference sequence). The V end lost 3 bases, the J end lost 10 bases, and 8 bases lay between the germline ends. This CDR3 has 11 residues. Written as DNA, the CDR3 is TGTGCCAGCAGCTGGGGGGTCGAGCAGTTCTTC. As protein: CASSWGVEQFF.

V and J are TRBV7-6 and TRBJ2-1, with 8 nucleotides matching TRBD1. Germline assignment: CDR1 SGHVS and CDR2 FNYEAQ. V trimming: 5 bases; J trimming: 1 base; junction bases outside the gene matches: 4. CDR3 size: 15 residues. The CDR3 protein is CASSPDRESYNEQFF. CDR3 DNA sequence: TGTGCCAGCAGCCCGGACAGGGAGTCCTACAATGAGCAGTTCTTC.